One sample yielded the 8 T cell receptor beta chains listed below, sequenced in a study of shared clonotypes between healthy human individuals. CD45RO-negative, CCR7-positively selected cells formed the naive CD8 fraction, excluding terminally differentiated effector memory CD45RA+ cells. Sequencing used immunoSEQ multiplex PCR; TCRdb keeps in-frame clones, though not all of them. The table has about 580,000 clones, roughly 98% seen once. Sequenced: naive CD8+ T cells sorted from blood. These receptors all come from a man in his thirties or forties in good health.

The CDR3: CASTLPGYSYEQYF. The CDR3 bases are TGTGCCAGCACTCTCCCGGGATACTCCTACGAGCAGTACTTC. V is TRBV7-2 and J is TRBJ2-7, with a possible D match to TRBD2 (5 bases). Per the germline V gene, CDR1 is SGHTA and CDR2 is FQGNSA. Trimming took 7 bases from V and 0 from J, leaving 13 bases between them. The CDR3 has 14 residues.

J is TRBJ1-1 and V is TRBV6-5; D is ambiguous. V was pared by 4 bases and J by 8 bases, with 8 bases between. Germline V gene data show CDR1 as MNHEY and CDR2 as SVGAGI. The CDR3 is 11 residues long. CDR3 DNA: TGTGCCAGCAGTTCAGCCGTGGAAGCTTTCTTT. Translating it yields CASSSAVEAFF.

This chain uses TRBV7-8 with TRBJ1-5; D perhaps matches TRBD1 (5 bases). V lost 1 base to trimming and J lost 8 bases, with 21 bases between them. This CDR3 is built from 17 residues. From germline, CDR1 is SGHVS and CDR2 FQNEAQ. The CDR3 coding sequence is TGTGCCAGCAGCTTAGGCCAGGGTGGAGTAGATGGGGAGCCCCAGCATTTT. Protein sequence: CASSLGQGGVDGEPQHF.

This chain links TRBV15 with TRBJ2-2, with a tentative D call TRBD2 (6 bases). The CDR3 runs 16 residues. Trimming shortened V by 5 bases and J by 7 bases, and 20 bases separated the two germline ends. The germline V gene has CDR1 LNHNV and CDR2 YYDKDF (reference sequence). CDR3 loop: CATSPPERRDGGELFF. The CDR3 DNA reads TGTGCCACCAGCCCTCCTGAACGGCGGGATGGCGGGGAGCTGTTTTTT.

This sequence joins TRBV9 and TRBJ1-1, with D possibly matching TRBD1 (5 bases). V was clipped by 1 base and J by 6 bases, with 13 bases between them. This CDR3 is 14 amino acids long. Germline values: CDR1 SGDLS, CDR2 YYNGEE. The CDR3 sequence is CASSVTGISPEAFF. In nucleotides, the CDR3 is TGTGCCAGCAGCGTAACAGGTATAAGTCCTGAAGCTTTCTTT. The variable domain in full, completed from reference TRBV9 and TRBJ1-1, reads DSGVTQTPKHLITATGQRVTLRCSPRSGDLSVYWYQQSLDQGLQFLIQYYNGEERAKGNILERFSAQQFPDLHSELNLSSLELGDSALYFCASSVTGISPEAFFGQGTRLTVV.

The chain uses TRBV4-2 and TRBJ2-7; D remains unclear. Germline V gives CDR1 LGHNA, CDR2 YNFKEQ. V was pared by 0 bases and J by 0 bases, with 6 bases between. The CDR3 length is 14 residues. This chain's CDR3 is CASSQDGSSYEQYF. The CDR3 DNA is TGTGCCAGCAGCCAAGATGGAAGCTCCTACGAGCAGTACTTC.

The chain joins TRBV27 to TRBJ1-1, with D possibly TRBD1 on 5 matching bases. Trimming removed 0 bases from V and 1 base from J, with 18 bases in between. This CDR3 spans 18 amino acids. CDR1 and CDR2 (germline): MNHEY, SMNVEV (reference sequence). CDR3: CASSLSIRTFVSNTEAFF. CDR3 nucleotides: TGTGCCAGCAGTTTATCGATCAGGACATTTGTATCGAACACTGAAGCTTTCTTT.

The chain has TRBV5-1 and TRBJ2-2, with TRBD1 identical over 7 bases. The trim removed 3 bases at V and 6 bases at J, leaving 8 bases unmatched. The CDR3 sequence is 15 residues long. From germline, CDR1 is SGHRS and CDR2 YFSETQ. CDR3 in amino acids: CASSSGTAFSGELFF. CDR3 sequence (DNA): TGCGCCAGCAGCTCCGGGACAGCCTTCTCCGGGGAGCTGTTTTTT.